This T cell receptor beta chain appears in the sequencing data of a study of control samples from healthy donors and cancer patients. TCRdb keeps only in-frame clones here, not all; method: immunoSEQ multiplex PCR. This table has 100,000 to 150,000 clones, approximately 90% appearing once. Germline CDR1 SNHLY, CDR2 FYNNEI. Trimming left V 6 bases short and J 6 bases short, with 10 bases between. The CDR3 is made up of 12 amino acids. J is TRBJ2-3 and V is TRBV2; D remains unclear. The specimen sequenced was blood. The clonotype originates from a woman between 45 and 65 years old in good health. Written as DNA, the CDR3 is TGTGCCAGCAGGCTACCCCCGGATACGCAGTATTTT. This gives the protein CASRLPPDTQYF.